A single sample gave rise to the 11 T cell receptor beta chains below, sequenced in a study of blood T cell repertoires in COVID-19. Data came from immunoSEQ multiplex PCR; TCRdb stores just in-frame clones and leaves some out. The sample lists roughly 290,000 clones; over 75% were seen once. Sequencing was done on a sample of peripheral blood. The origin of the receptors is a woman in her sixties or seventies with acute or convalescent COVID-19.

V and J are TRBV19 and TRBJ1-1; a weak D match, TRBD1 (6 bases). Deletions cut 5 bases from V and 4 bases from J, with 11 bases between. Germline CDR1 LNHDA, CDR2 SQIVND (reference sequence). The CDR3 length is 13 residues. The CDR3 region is CASSSTGTTEAFF. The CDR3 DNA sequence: TGTGCCAGTAGTTCTACAGGGACCACTGAAGCTTTCTTT.

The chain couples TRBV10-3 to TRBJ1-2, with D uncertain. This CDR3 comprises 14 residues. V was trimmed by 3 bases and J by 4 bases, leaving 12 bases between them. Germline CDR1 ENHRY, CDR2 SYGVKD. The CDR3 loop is CAISDAVNGYGYTF. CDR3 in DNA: TGTGCCATCAGTGACGCCGTTAACGGCTATGGCTACACCTTC.

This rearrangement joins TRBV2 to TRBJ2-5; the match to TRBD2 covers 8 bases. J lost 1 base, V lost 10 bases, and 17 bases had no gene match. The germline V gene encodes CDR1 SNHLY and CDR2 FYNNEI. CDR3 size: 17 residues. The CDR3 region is CATTKSGRGAVQETQYF. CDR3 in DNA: TGTGCCACAACAAAGTCGGGGCGGGGGGCGGTCCAAGAGACCCAGTACTTC.

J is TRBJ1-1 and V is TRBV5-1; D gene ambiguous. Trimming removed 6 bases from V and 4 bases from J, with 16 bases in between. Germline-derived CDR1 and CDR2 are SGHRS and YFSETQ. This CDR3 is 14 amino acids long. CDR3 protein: CASTSIEDFTEAFF. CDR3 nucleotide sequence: TGCGCCAGCACCTCAATAGAGGACTTCACTGAAGCTTTCTTT.

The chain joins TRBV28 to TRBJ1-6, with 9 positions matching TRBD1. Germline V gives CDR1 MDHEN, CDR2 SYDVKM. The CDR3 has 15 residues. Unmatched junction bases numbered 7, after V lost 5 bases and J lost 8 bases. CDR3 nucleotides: TGTGCCAGCAGTGAAGGACAGGGGCGCGATTCACCCCTCCACTTT. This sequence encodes CASSEGQGRDSPLHF.

CDR3 region: CASSYSLAGDGDEQFF. CDR3 DNA sequence: TGTGCCAGCAGTTACTCGCTAGCGGGAGACGGGGATGAGCAGTTCTTC. This chain links TRBV6-6 with TRBJ2-1, with 10 bases fitting TRBD2. CDR1 is MNHNY, CDR2 SVGAGI, per germline (reference sequence). Trimming removed 0 bases from V and 8 bases from J; junction bases left unmatched: 7. CDR3 length: 16 amino acids.

CDR3 nucleotides: TGCGCCAGCAGCCACCCCGGACAGGGGATGAACACTGAAGCTTTCTTT. This translates into CASSHPGQGMNTEAFF. V gene TRBV4-1 combines with J gene TRBJ1-1; 9 bases are shared with TRBD1. Germline-derived CDR1 and CDR2 are MGHRA and YSYEKL. The CDR3 contains 16 residues. The trim removed 3 bases at V and 0 bases at J, leaving 5 bases unmatched.

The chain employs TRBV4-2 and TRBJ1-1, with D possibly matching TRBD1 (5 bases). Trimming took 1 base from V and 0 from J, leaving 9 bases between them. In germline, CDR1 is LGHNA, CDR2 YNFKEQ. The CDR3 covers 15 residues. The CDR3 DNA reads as TGTGCCAGCAGCCAAGTAAACAGGTTGAACACTGAAGCTTTCTTT. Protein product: CASSQVNRLNTEAFF.

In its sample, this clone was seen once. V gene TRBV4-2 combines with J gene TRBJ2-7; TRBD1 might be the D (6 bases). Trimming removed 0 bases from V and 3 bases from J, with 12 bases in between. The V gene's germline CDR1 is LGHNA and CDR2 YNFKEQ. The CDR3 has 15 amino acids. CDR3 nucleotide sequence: TGTGCCAGCAGCCAAGAAGAGGGCAGGGGCTACGAGCAGTACTTC. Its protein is CASSQEEGRGYEQYF.

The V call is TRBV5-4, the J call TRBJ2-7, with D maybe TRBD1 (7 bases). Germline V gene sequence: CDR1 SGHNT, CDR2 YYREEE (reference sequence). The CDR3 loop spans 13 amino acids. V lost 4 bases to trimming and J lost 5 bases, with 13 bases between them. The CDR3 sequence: CASSQTGEDEQYF. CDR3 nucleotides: TGTGCCAGCAGCCAAACAGGGGAGGACGAGCAGTACTTC. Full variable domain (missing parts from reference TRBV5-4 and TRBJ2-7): ETGVTQSPTHLIKTRGQQVTLRCSSQSGHNTVSWYQQALGQGPQFIFQYYREEENGRGNFPPRFSGLQFPNYSSELNVNALELDDSALYLCASSQTGEDEQYFGPGTRLTVT.

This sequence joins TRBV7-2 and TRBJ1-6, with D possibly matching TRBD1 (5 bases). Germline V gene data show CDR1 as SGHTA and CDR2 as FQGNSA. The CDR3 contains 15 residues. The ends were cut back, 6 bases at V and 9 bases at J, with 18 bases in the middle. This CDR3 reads CASSRQDLGLSPLHF. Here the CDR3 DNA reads TGTGCCAGCAGTCGACAAGACTTGGGGCTTTCACCCCTCCACTTT.